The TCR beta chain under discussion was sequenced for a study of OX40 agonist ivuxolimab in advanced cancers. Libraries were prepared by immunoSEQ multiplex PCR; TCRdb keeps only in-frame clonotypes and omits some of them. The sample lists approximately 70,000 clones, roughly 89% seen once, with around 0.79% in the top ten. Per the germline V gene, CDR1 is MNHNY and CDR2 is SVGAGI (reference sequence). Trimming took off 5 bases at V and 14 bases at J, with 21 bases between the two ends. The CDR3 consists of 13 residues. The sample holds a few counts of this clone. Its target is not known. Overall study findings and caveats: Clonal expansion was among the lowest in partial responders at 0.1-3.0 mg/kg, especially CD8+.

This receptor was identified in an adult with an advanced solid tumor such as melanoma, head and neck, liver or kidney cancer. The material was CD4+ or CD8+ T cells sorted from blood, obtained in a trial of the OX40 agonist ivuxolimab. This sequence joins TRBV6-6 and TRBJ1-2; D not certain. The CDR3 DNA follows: TGTGCCAGCAGTCTGGACCCGCGGAACCCCGGGACCTTC. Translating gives CASSLDPRNPGTF.